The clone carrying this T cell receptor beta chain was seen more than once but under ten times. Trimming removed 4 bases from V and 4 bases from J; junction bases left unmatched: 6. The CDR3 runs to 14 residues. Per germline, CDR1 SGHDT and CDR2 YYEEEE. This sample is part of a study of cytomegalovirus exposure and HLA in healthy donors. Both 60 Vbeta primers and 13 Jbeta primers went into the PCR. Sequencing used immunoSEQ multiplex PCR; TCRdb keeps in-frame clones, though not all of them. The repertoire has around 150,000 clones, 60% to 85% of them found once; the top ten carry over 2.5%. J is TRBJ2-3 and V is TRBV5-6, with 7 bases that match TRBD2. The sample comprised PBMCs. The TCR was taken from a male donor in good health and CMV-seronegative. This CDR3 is CASSMGGGADTQYF. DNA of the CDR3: TGTGCCAGCAGCATGGGTGGGGGGGCAGATACGCAGTATTTT.